A single sample gave rise to the 16 T cell receptor beta chains below, sequenced in a study of shared clonotypes between healthy human individuals. In the naive CD8 group, cells lacked CD45RO and were positively selected for CCR7, so terminally differentiated effector memory CD45RA+ cells were left out. Assay: immunoSEQ multiplex PCR; the TCRdb copy retains only in-frame clones and omits some. The table shows hundreds of thousands of clones, with about 92% occurring only once. Sequencing was carried out using naive CD8+ T cells sorted from blood. The receptors here all came from a man aged 25 to 40 in good health.

The chain joins TRBV4-1 to TRBJ2-2; possible D gene TRBD2, 5 bases. Germline loops: CDR1 MGHRA, CDR2 YSYEKL. This CDR3 has 15 residues. Trimming pared 5 bases from V and 1 base from J, leaving 11 bases between. The CDR3: CASSYGLKNTGELFF. The CDR3 nucleotides read TGCGCCAGCAGCTACGGACTGAAGAACACCGGGGAGCTGTTTTTT.

The chain carries TRBV5-4 and TRBJ2-7; 9 positions match TRBD2. The CDR3 runs to 13 residues. The J segment lost 3 bases and the V segment lost 5 bases, leaving 3 bases of the junction unmatched. The germline V gene encodes CDR1 SGHNT and CDR2 YYREEE (reference sequence). The CDR3 sequence: CASRIAGVYEQYF. CDR3 in DNA: TGTGCCAGCAGAATAGCGGGAGTCTACGAGCAGTACTTC.

This chain links TRBV7-8 with TRBJ1-5, with D maybe TRBD1 (5 bases). This CDR3 contains 21 residues. The germline V gene has CDR1 SGHVS and CDR2 FQNEAQ. V gave up 1 base and J gave up 0 bases, with 25 bases separating them. The CDR3 region has the DNA TGTGCCAGCAGCTTAGAATTAATGGGGCCGAACCTGGATTCTAGCAATCAGCCCCAGCATTTT. As protein: CASSLELMGPNLDSSNQPQHF.

This clone was observed a single time. The rearrangement links TRBV27 to TRBJ2-1; D gene ambiguous. This CDR3 is 15 amino acids long. V was clipped by 5 bases and J by 0 bases, with 11 bases between them. Germline V lookup: CDR1 MNHEY, CDR2 SMNVEV (reference sequence). DNA of the CDR3: TGTGCCAGCAGTCCTGACCCTAGCTCCTACAATGAGCAGTTCTTC. This sequence encodes CASSPDPSSYNEQFF.

The chain combines TRBV7-8 with TRBJ2-2, with 7 bases matching TRBD2. In germline, CDR1 is SGHVS, CDR2 FQNEAQ. The V gene end was trimmed by 5 bases and the J gene end by 5 bases; junction bases not matched to a gene: 11. CDR3 size: 16 residues. The CDR3 sequence: CASSPPLREQTGELFF. CDR3 coding DNA: TGTGCCAGCAGCCCCCCCTTGCGGGAGCAAACCGGGGAGCTGTTTTTT.

The CDR3: CASSQVGRVYADTQYF. The CDR3 DNA sequence: TGCGCCAGCAGCCAAGTGGGCAGGGTTTATGCAGATACGCAGTATTTT. The J gene is TRBJ2-3, the V gene TRBV4-3; the D gene is possibly TRBD1 (5 bases). Deletions cut 1 base from V and 4 bases from J, with 15 bases between. CDR3 length equals 16 residues. The germline gives CDR1 LGHNA, CDR2 YSLEER.

The rearrangement links TRBV5-8 to TRBJ1-5; maybe TRBD1 (5 bases). V lost 7 bases and J 1 base, leaving 12 bases between the germline ends. The CDR3 extends over 14 amino acids. Germline V gene sequence: CDR1 SGHTS, CDR2 YDEGEE. The CDR3 DNA is TGTGCCAGCGTCGTCAGGGAGAGCAATCAGCCCCAGCATTTT. Protein product: CASVVRESNQPQHF.

For this clone: The same CDR3 arises from other DNA sequences in this sample as well. The chain uses TRBV9 and TRBJ2-1, with D hard to call. V shed 3 bases and J shed 6 bases, with 4 bases lying between them. Germline values: CDR1 SGDLS, CDR2 YYNGEE. CDR3 size: 11 residues. This CDR3 is CASSDRNEQFF. Here the CDR3 DNA reads TGTGCCAGCAGCGACCGCAATGAGCAGTTCTTC.

This rearrangement joins TRBV4-2 to TRBJ2-1, with D unclear. Trimming left V 8 bases short and J 6 bases short, with 8 bases between. Germline lookup yields CDR1 LGHNA and CDR2 YNFKEQ. The CDR3 covers 11 residues. The CDR3 sequence is CASQAANEQFF. The CDR3 DNA follows: TGTGCCAGCCAGGCGGCCAATGAGCAGTTCTTC.

The rearrangement uses TRBV27 and TRBJ2-1, with 8 nucleotides matching TRBD2. V lost 5 bases, J lost 4 bases, and 7 bases stayed unmatched. Germline-derived CDR1 and CDR2 are MNHEY and SMNVEV (reference sequence). CDR3 length: 15 residues. The CDR3 sequence: CASSARGGRYNEQFF. CDR3 nucleotides: TGTGCCAGCAGTGCCCGGGGGGGGCGGTACAATGAGCAGTTCTTC.

V gene TRBV27 combines with J gene TRBJ2-7; 9 bases agree with TRBD1. Germline V gene data show CDR1 as MNHEY and CDR2 as SMNVEV (reference sequence). Germline trimming cut 0 bases from V and 6 bases from J; bases unmatched to any gene: 6. This CDR3 is 15 amino acids long. The CDR3 bases are TGTGCCAGCAGTTTATCGACAGGGGGGAATCGCGAGCAGTACTTC. This sequence encodes CASSLSTGGNREQYF.

A note on this clone: Other DNA variants within this sample encode the same CDR3. The chain uses TRBV5-1 and TRBJ2-7, with D unclear. Germline-derived CDR1 and CDR2 are SGHRS and YFSETQ. The CDR3 runs 13 residues. Trimming took off 0 bases at V and 1 base at J, with 5 bases between the two ends. This CDR3 reads CASSLELSYEQYF. The DNA for the CDR3 is TGCGCCAGCAGCTTGGAACTTTCCTACGAGCAGTACTTC.

Turning to this clone: This sample includes further DNA sequences coding for the same CDR3. This chain links TRBV7-9 with TRBJ2-1; D ambiguous. Trimming took 5 bases from V and 5 from J, leaving 1 base between them. Germline V lookup: CDR1 SEHNR, CDR2 FQNEAQ (reference sequence). This CDR3 has 10 residues. The CDR3 nucleotides read TGTGCCAGCAGCCACAATGAGCAGTTCTTC. It encodes CASSHNEQFF. Full variable domain (remainder filled in from reference TRBV7-9 and TRBJ2-1): DTGVSQNPRHKITKRGQNVTFRCDPISEHNRLYWYRQTLGQGPEFLTYFQNEAQLEKSRLLSDRFSAERPKGSFSTLEIQRTEQGDSAMYLCASSHNEQFFGPGTRLTVL.

The gene calls are TRBV27 and TRBJ1-1; 7 bases map to TRBD1. CDR1 is MNHEY, CDR2 SMNVEV, per germline (reference sequence). After removal of 3 bases from V and 2 bases from J, the junction contained 3 bases not matched to a gene. This CDR3 comprises 14 residues. The CDR3 DNA is TGTGCCAGCAGTTTTTACAGGGGAAACACTGAAGCTTTCTTT. As protein: CASSFYRGNTEAFF.

This clone was seen only once. The chain couples TRBV19 to TRBJ2-7; maybe TRBD1 (6 bases). The CDR3 length is 13 residues. The germline V gene has CDR1 LNHDA and CDR2 SQIVND (reference sequence). Between the trimmed V and J ends, which lost 3 bases and 3 bases, there was a span of 9 bases. This CDR3 reads CASSMVGGYEQYF. The CDR3 region has the DNA TGTGCCAGTAGTATGGTAGGGGGCTACGAGCAGTACTTC. Full variable domain (outside the CDR3, taken from reference TRBV19 and TRBJ2-7): DGGITQSPKYLFRKEGQNVTLSCEQNLNHDAMYWYRQDPGQGLRLIYYSQIVNDFQKGDIAEGYSVSREKKESFPLTVTSAQKNPTAFYLCASSMVGGYEQYFGPGTRLTVT.

Notes on this clone: This CDR3 is also generated by other DNA sequences in the sample. The genes are TRBV27 and TRBJ2-7; 14 nucleotides line up with TRBD2. The V segment lost 4 bases and the J segment 6 bases; nucleotides outside the gene matches: 5. This CDR3 comprises 15 residues. CDR1 is MNHEY and CDR2 is SMNVEV in the germline V gene (reference sequence). Here the CDR3 DNA reads TGTGCCAGCAGTTCGGGACTAGCGGGAGTTCGCGAGCAGTACTTC. Translated: CASSSGLAGVREQYF.